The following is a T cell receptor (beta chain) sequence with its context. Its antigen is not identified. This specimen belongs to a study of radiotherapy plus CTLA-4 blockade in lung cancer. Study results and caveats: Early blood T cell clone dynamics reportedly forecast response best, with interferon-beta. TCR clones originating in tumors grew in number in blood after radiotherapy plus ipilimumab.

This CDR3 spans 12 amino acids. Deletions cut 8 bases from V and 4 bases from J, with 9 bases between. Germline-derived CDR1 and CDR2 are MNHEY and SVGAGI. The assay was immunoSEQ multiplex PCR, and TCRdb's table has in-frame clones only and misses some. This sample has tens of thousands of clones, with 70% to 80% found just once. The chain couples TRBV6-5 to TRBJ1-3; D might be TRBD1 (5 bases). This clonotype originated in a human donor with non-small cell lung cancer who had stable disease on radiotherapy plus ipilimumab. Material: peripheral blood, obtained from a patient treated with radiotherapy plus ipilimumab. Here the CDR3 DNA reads TGTGCCAGCGGGACGACGGGAAACACCATATATTTT. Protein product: CASGTTGNTIYF.